These T cell receptor beta chains were read from a single sample in a study of blood T cell repertoires in COVID-19. The assay was immunoSEQ multiplex PCR, and TCRdb's table has in-frame clones only and misses some. The data show approximately 240,000 clones, under 85% seen once. The sample taken for sequencing was peripheral blood. Source of these receptors: a human donor in a cohort sampled during active COVID-19. CDR3s include the opening cysteine and the closing phenylalanine or tryptophan. A D gene is named only where the DNA matches it firmly. Not every row has a clone size; where given, it reads once, few, many or a size class.

TRBJ2-7 | TRBD2 | - | TRBV24-1 | CATSLSGSRYEQYF | TGTGCCACCAGCCTTAGCGGGAGTCGGTACGAGCAGTACTTC
TRBJ1-2 | - | - | TRBV7-9 | CASSLARSNYGYTF | TGTGCCAGCAGCTTAGCCCGGTCTAACTATGGCTACACCTTC
TRBJ1-5 | - | once | TRBV9 | CASSETGYSNQPQHF | TGTGCCAGCAGCGAAACAGGTTATAGCAATCAGCCCCAGCATTTT
TRBJ1-3 | TRBD1 | - | TRBV6-5 | CASSPDRGTGNTIYF | TGTGCCAGCAGTCCGGACAGGGGGACTGGAAACACCATATATTTT
TRBJ1-6 | - | - | TRBV19 | CASSTLGPGNSPLHF | TGTGCCAGTAGTACGCTCGGTCCGGGGAATTCACCCCTCCACTTT
TRBJ2-5 | - | - | TRBV27 | CASSGAAAQETQYF | TGTGCCAGCAGTGGCGCAGCGGCCCAAGAGACCCAGTACTTC
TRBJ2-1 | TRBD2 | - | TRBV19 | CASSLRTSGSPYNEQFF | TGTGCCAGTAGTCTTCGGACTAGCGGTAGCCCCTACAATGAGCAGTTCTTC
TRBJ1-1 | TRBD1 | - | TRBV29-1 | CSVGETGGLGTEAFF | TGCAGCGTTGGAGAAACAGGGGGCTTGGGCACTGAAGCTTTCTTT
TRBJ2-7 | TRBD1 | few | TRBV15 | CATSREQGAYEQYF | TGTGCCACCAGCAGAGAACAGGGGGCCTACGAGCAGTACTTC
TRBJ2-1 | TRBD1 | - | TRBV5-8 | CASSRGTGGRYEQFF | TGTGCCAGCAGCCGTGGGACAGGGGGTAGGTATGAGCAGTTCTTC
TRBJ1-2 | - | - | TRBV7-8 | CASSLAGHGYTF | TGTGCCAGCAGCTTAGCGGGGCACGGCTACACCTTC
TRBJ2-5 | - | - | TRBV2 | CASSRDLQETQYF | TGTGCCAGCAGTAGGGACTTACAAGAGACCCAGTACTTC
TRBJ1-5 | - | - | TRBV6-1 | CASSEAWGGFDQPQHF | TGTGCCAGCAGTGAAGCCTGGGGGGGATTCGATCAGCCCCAGCATTTT
TRBJ1-3 | - | - | TRBV6-6 | CASSYVTGSSGNTIYF | TGTGCCAGCAGTTACGTTACCGGGAGCTCTGGAAACACCATATATTTT
TRBJ2-1 | TRBD2 | - | TRBV27 | CASSQPGLAGVGNEQFF | TGTGCCAGCAGTCAACCGGGACTAGCGGGGGTTGGGAATGAGCAGTTCTTC
TRBJ1-1 | TRBD1 | - | TRBV3-1/TRBV3-2 | CASRGQLGGAFF | TGTGCCAGCAGGGGACAGCTTGGAGGGGCTTTCTTT
TRBJ1-4 | - | - | TRBV15 | CATSRPAEKLFF | TGTGCCACCAGCAGGCCCGCGGAAAAACTGTTTTTT
TRBJ2-1 | TRBD2 | - | TRBV6-5 | CASSSQTSGGVNEQFF | TGTGCCAGCAGTTCCCAAACTAGCGGGGGGGTAAATGAGCAGTTCTTC
TRBJ2-7 | TRBD1 | - | TRBV18 | CASSPPDRVFEQYF | TGTGCCAGCTCACCACCGGACAGGGTATTCGAGCAGTACTTC
TRBJ1-1 | - | - | TRBV3-1/TRBV3-2 | CASSQFGRQKKTEAFF | TGTGCCAGCAGCCAATTTGGGCGACAGAAAAAAACTGAAGCTTTCTTT
TRBJ2-5 | - | - | TRBV5-1 | CASSLGGGLQETQYF | TGCGCCAGCAGCTTAGGCGGGGGCCTCCAAGAGACCCAGTACTTC
TRBJ2-5 | TRBD2 | - | TRBV6-5 | CASSYSRGGRETQYF | TGTGCCAGCAGTTACTCGCGGGGGGGCAGGGAGACCCAGTACTTC
TRBJ2-3 | - | - | TRBV4-1 | CASSQAPTDTQYF | TGCGCCAGCAGCCAGGCTCCTACAGATACGCAGTATTTT
TRBJ2-1 | TRBD2 | - | TRBV19 | CASSPGTSGHNEQFF | TGTGCCAGTAGCCCCGGTACTAGCGGCCACAATGAGCAGTTCTTC
TRBJ2-1 | TRBD1 | - | TRBV11-1 | CASSFWTGGSDEQFF | TGTGCCAGCAGCTTCTGGACAGGGGGCTCTGATGAGCAGTTCTTC
TRBJ1-3 | TRBD1 | - | TRBV2 | CASSEVLRTGAGNTIYF | TGTGCCAGCAGTGAAGTATTGAGGACAGGGGCTGGAAACACCATATATTTT
TRBJ2-7 | - | - | TRBV18 | CASSPPTGGSYEQYF | TGTGCCAGCTCACCACCGACCGGAGGGTCCTACGAGCAGTACTTC
TRBJ1-1 | - | - | TRBV6-5 | CASTVNTEAFF | TGTGCCAGCACAGTGAACACTGAAGCTTTCTTT
TRBJ2-7 | TRBD2 | - | TRBV11-1 | CASSPGLDGYEQYF | TGTGCCAGCAGCCCGGGACTAGATGGGTACGAGCAGTACTTC
TRBJ2-3 | TRBD2 | - | TRBV10-3 | CAIRLAGEVGDTQYF | TGTGCCATCAGGCTAGCGGGAGAGGTCGGAGATACGCAGTATTTT
TRBJ2-2 | - | - | TRBV7-2 | CASRWSEFTGELFF | TGTGCCAGCAGGTGGTCGGAGTTCACCGGGGAGCTGTTTTTT
TRBJ1-5 | - | - | TRBV5-5 | CASSSPRENQPQHF | TGTGCCAGCAGCTCCCCCCGGGAGAATCAGCCCCAGCATTTT
TRBJ2-2 | TRBD1 | - | TRBV6-2/TRBV6-3 | CASSGQGALTGELFF | TGTGCCAGCAGCGGACAGGGGGCGCTTACCGGGGAGCTGTTTTTT
TRBJ2-3 | - | - | TRBV29-1 | CSVIWRNEITDTQYF | TGCAGCGTTATTTGGCGGAACGAGATCACAGATACGCAGTATTTT
TRBJ1-1 | - | - | TRBV15 | CATSRDYASTEAFF | TGTGCCACCAGCAGAGATTACGCGAGCACTGAAGCTTTCTTT
TRBJ2-1 | - | - | TRBV18 | CASSQPPSLLYNEQFF | TGTGCCAGCTCACAGCCGCCGAGCCTTCTGTACAATGAGCAGTTCTTC